The clone carrying this T cell receptor beta chain was detected once. Antigen specificity is unknown. CDR1 and CDR2 (germline): SGHTA, FQGTGA. CDR3 length: 17 residues. With V trimmed by 2 bases and J by 1 base, 6 bases remained unmatched. This sample stems from a study of post-analysis software for immune sequencing data. Study details: Recorded disease courses covered relapsing-remitting, secondary progressive and progressive-relapsing multiple sclerosis. Some patients had no subtype annotation.

Findings and caveats of the study: Strong co-clustering by F measure linked samples that shared a preparation batch. A handful of TRBV segments were significantly more frequent in patients than in controls. TRBV5-6, TRBV5-1 and TRBV20-1 were among these segments. Normalized Chao1 diversity was significantly reduced in patients versus controls.

Sequencing libraries made from TCR beta cDNA carried unique molecular identifiers. Around 500,000 cDNA molecules were obtained per 1 to 10 million input T cells. One entry per CDR3 protein results from TCRdb running MiXCR on the PCR reads. The repertoire consists of roughly 200,000 distinct CDR3 sequences, with approximately 28% occurring once and the leading ten covering 3.4%. The chain joins TRBV7-3 to TRBJ2-3, with TRBD2 matching over 10 bases. The TCR comes from a girl aged 2-17 years with multiple sclerosis. The specimen was blood. CDR3 nucleotides: TGTGCCAGCAGCTTAGGGGCAGCGGGAGGGCGCACAGATACGCAGTATTTT. Amino acid sequence: CASSLGAAGGRTDTQYF. The entire variable domain, with the rest obtained from reference TRBV7-3 and TRBJ2-3, is as follows: GAGVSQTPSNKVTEKGKYVELRCDPISGHTALYWYRQSLGQGPEFLIYFQGTGAADDSGLPNDRFFAVRPEGSVSTLKIQRTERGDSAVYLCASSLGAAGGRTDTQYFGPGTRLTVL.